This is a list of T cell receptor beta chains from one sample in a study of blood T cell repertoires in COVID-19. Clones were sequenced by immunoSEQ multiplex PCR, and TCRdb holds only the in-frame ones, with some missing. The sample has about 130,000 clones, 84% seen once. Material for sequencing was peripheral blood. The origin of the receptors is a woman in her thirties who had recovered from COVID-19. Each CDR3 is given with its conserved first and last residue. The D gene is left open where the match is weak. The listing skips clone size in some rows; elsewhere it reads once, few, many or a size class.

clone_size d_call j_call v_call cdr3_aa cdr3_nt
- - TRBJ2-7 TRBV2 CAGETGTHEQYF TGTGCCGGAGAAACAGGGACGCACGAGCAGTACTTC
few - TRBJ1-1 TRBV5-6 CASSAEGRTPAAFF TGTGCCAGCAGCGCGGAGGGCCGAACCCCCGCCGCTTTCTTT
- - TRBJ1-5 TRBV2 CASTPRGAPNQPQHF TGTGCCAGCACCCCCAGGGGAGCCCCCAATCAGCCCCAGCATTTT
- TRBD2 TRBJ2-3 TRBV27 CASSPRTSGGGPDTQYF TGTGCCAGCAGTCCCCGGACTAGCGGGGGGGGGCCAGATACGCAGTATTTT
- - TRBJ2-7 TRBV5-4 CASSLVSSYEQYF TGTGCCAGCAGCTTGGTGAGCTCCTACGAGCAGTACTTC
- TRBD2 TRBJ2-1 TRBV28 CASSRGGPYNEQFF TGTGCCAGCTCTCGCGGGGGACCCTACAATGAGCAGTTCTTC
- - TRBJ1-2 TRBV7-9 CASSLDLDYGYTF TGTGCCAGCAGCCTGGACTTAGACTATGGCTACACCTTC
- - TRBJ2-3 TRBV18 CASSPRQARELDTQYF TGTGCCAGCTCACCCAGACAGGCCAGAGAATTAGATACGCAGTATTTT
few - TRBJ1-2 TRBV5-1 CASSLASTGIDYGYTF TGCGCCAGCAGCTTGGCCTCAACAGGGATTGACTATGGCTACACCTTC
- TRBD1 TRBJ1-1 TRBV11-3 CASSFDRGTEAFF TGTGCCAGCAGCTTCGACAGGGGAACTGAAGCTTTCTTT
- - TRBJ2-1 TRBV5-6 CASSLFGSEPYNEQFF TGTGCCAGCAGCTTGTTCGGGAGTGAACCCTACAATGAGCAGTTCTTC
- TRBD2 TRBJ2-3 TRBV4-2 CASSQPSGVGMDPQYF TGTGCCAGCAGCCAACCAAGCGGGGTCGGCATGGACCCGCAGTATTTT
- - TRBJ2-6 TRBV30 CARSSGANVLTF TGTGCCCGGTCGTCTGGGGCCAACGTCCTGACTTTC
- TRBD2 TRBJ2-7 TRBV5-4 CASSLTGTSAEQYF TGTGCCAGCAGTTTAACCGGGACTAGCGCCGAGCAGTACTTC
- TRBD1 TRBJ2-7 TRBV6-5 CASTLDRVMVYAQYF TGTGCCAGCACCCTAGACAGGGTGATGGTTTACGCGCAGTACTTC
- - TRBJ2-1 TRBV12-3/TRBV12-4 CASSFWGVNEQFF TGTGCCAGCAGTTTCTGGGGGGTTAATGAGCAGTTCTTC
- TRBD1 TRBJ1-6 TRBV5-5 CASSLYSGQGANSPLHF TGTGCCAGCAGCTTGTATAGCGGACAGGGGGCTAATTCACCCCTCCACTTT
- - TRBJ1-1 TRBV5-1 CASSGDREAFF TGCGCCAGCAGCGGAGACAGGGAAGCTTTCTTT
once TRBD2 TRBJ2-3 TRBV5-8 CASSFLAGDTDTQYF TGTGCCAGCAGCTTCCTAGCGGGGGACACAGATACGCAGTATTTT
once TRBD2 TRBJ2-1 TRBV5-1 CASRPTYRGSGHNEQFF TGCGCCAGCAGGCCAACCTACCGCGGGAGCGGCCACAATGAGCAGTTCTTC
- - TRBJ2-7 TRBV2 CASSEAVQGVNEQYF TGTGCCAGCAGTGAAGCAGTACAGGGTGTGAACGAGCAGTACTTC
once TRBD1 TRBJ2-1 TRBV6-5 CASTDKWTGLDEQFF TGTGCCAGCACAGACAAGTGGACAGGGCTGGATGAGCAGTTCTTC
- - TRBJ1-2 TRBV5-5 CASSLFLRHGYTF TGTGCCAGCAGCTTGTTTCTGCGTCATGGCTACACCTTC
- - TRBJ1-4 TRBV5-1 CASSPDLSGSGEKLFF TGCGCCAGCAGCCCTGATTTATCGGGGTCGGGTGAAAAACTGTTTTTT
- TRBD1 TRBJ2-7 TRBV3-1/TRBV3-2 CASSREGQRPYEQYF TGTGCCAGCAGCCGAGAGGGACAGAGACCCTACGAGCAGTACTTC
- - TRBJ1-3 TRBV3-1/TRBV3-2 CASSPTGSGNTIYF TGTGCCAGCAGCCCCACGGGCTCTGGAAACACCATATATTTT
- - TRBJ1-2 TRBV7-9 CASSLEVGHYGYTF TGTGCCAGCAGCTTAGAAGTGGGCCACTATGGCTACACCTTC
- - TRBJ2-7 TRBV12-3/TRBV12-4 CASSLISSEQYF TGTGCCAGCAGCCTTATAAGTAGCGAGCAGTACTTC
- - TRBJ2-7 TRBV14 CASSQDWQGSSNEQYF TGTGCCAGCAGCCAAGATTGGCAGGGCAGCTCTAATGAGCAGTACTTC
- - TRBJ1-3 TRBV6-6 CASSLTVGNTIYF TGTGCCAGCAGTCTGACAGTCGGAAACACCATATATTTT
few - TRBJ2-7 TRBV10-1 CASSQDMSSYEQYF TGCGCCAGCAGTCAGGACATGAGCTCCTACGAGCAGTACTTC
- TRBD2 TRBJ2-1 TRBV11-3 CASSFPSAGVGEQFF TGTGCCAGCAGCTTCCCCTCGGCGGGAGTAGGTGAGCAGTTCTTC
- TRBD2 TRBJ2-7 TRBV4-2 CASSQAVLAGGSSYEQYF TGTGCCAGCAGCCAAGCGGTGCTAGCGGGAGGCAGCTCCTACGAGCAGTACTTC
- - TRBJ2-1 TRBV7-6 CASSLAQGPSNEQFF TGTGCCAGCAGCTTAGCTCAGGGCCCCTCCAATGAGCAGTTCTTC
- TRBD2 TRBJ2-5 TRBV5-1 CASSPWVGTSMETQYF TGCGCCAGCAGCCCCTGGGTCGGGACTAGCATGGAGACCCAGTACTTC
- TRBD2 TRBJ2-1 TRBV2 CASSKTSGSNEQFF TGTGCCAGCAGTAAGACTAGCGGGAGCAATGAGCAGTTCTTC
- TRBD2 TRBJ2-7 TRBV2 CASSERMASGVSYEQYF TGTGCCAGCAGTGAGAGGATGGCTAGCGGGGTCTCCTACGAGCAGTACTTC
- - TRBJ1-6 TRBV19 CASSGGITPLHF TGTGCCAGTAGTGGAGGAATAACACCCCTCCACTTT
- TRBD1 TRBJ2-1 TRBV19 CASSRQGSTNEQFF TGTGCCAGTAGTCGACAGGGGAGTACCAATGAGCAGTTCTTC
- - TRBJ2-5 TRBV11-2 CASSLTYVQGVQETQYF TGTGCCAGCAGCCTAACCTACGTACAGGGAGTGCAAGAGACCCAGTACTTC
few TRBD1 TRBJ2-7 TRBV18 CASSPPGTGNPYEQYF TGTGCCAGCTCACCGCCCGGGACAGGGAATCCCTACGAGCAGTACTTC
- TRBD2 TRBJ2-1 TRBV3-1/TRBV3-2 CASRNGLAGARGKQFF TGTGCCAGCAGAAACGGACTAGCGGGGGCCCGGGGGAAGCAGTTCTTC
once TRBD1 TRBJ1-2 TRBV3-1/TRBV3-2 CASRDSNYGYTF TGTGCCAGCCGGGACAGTAACTATGGCTACACCTTC
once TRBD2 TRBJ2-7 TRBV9 CASSASGLADEQYF TGTGCCAGCAGCGCTTCCGGACTAGCGGACGAGCAGTACTTC
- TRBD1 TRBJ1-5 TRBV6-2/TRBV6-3 CASSHGTGVYSNQPQHF TGTGCCAGCAGTCATGGGACAGGGGTTTATAGCAATCAGCCCCAGCATTTT
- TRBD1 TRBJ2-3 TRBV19 CASSIESGTGKNTQYF TGTGCCAGTAGTATCGAGTCGGGGACAGGGAAAAATACGCAGTATTTT
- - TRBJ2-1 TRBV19 CASSVGGSYYNEQFF TGTGCCAGTAGCGTCGGGGGATCATACTACAATGAGCAGTTCTTC
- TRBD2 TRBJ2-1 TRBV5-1 CASSRGTSEVDEQFF TGCGCCAGCAGCCGAGGGACTAGCGAGGTGGATGAGCAGTTCTTC
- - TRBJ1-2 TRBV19 CASSITENGYTF TGTGCCAGTAGTATAACAGAGAATGGCTACACCTTC
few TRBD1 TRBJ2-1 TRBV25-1 CASSQSGTGLRNEQFF TGTGCCAGCAGTCAATCCGGGACAGGGTTAAGGAATGAGCAGTTCTTC
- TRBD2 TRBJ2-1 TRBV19 CASSPARTSGYNEQFF TGTGCCAGTAGCCCGGCCAGGACTAGCGGGTACAATGAGCAGTTCTTC
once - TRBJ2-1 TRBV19 CASRKISSYNEQFF TGTGCCAGCAGGAAGATTAGCTCCTACAATGAGCAGTTCTTC
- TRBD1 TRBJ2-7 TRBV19 CASSAAGDSTYEQYF TGTGCCAGTTCAGCGGCTGGGGACAGTACCTACGAGCAGTACTTC
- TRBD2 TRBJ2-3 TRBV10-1 CASSESGTKADTQYF TGCGCCAGCAGTGAGTCCGGGACTAAGGCAGATACGCAGTATTTT
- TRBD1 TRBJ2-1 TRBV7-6 CASSSPGTGISDEQFF TGTGCCAGCAGCTCCCCCGGGACAGGGATTTCCGATGAGCAGTTCTTC
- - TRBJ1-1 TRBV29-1 CSVGAGAWAEAFF TGCAGCGTTGGAGCGGGGGCCTGGGCTGAAGCTTTCTTT
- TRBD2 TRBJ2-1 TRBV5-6 CASSLGLAGVSNEQFF TGTGCCAGCAGCTTGGGGCTAGCGGGAGTCTCCAATGAGCAGTTCTTC
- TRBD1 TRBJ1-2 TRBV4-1 CASSHQLPGQGYGYTF TGCGCCAGCAGCCATCAACTTCCGGGACAGGGGTATGGCTACACCTTC
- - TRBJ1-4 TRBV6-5 CASTEGRINEKLFF TGTGCCAGCACCGAGGGCCGTATTAATGAAAAACTGTTTTTT
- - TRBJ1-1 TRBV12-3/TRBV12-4 CASSDTGFEAFF TGTGCCAGCAGCGATACAGGGTTTGAAGCTTTCTTT